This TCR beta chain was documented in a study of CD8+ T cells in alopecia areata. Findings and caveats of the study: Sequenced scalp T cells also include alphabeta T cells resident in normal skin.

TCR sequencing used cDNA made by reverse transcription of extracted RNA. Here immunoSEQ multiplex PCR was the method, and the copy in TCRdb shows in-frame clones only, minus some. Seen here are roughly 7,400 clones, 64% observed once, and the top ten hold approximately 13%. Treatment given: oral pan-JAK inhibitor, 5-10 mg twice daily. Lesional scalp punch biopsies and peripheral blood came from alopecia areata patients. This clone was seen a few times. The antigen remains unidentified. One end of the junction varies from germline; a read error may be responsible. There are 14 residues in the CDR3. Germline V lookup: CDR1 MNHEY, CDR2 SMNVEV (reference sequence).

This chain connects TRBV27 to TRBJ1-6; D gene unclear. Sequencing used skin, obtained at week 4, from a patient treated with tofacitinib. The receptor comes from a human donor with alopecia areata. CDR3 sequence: CASSYSSYYSPLHF. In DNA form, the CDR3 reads TGTGCCAGCAGTTACAGCAGCTATTATTCACCCCTCCACTTT.